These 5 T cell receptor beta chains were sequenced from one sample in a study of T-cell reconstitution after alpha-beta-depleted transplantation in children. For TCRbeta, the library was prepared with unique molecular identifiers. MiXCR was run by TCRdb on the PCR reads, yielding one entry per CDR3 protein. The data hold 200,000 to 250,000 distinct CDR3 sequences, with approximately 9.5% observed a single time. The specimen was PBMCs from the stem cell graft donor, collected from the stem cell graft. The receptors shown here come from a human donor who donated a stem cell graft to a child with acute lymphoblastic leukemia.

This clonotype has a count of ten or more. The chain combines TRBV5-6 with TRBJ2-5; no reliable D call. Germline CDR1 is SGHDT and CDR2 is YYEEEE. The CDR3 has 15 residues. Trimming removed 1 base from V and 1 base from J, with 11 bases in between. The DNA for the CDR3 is TGTGCCAGCAGCTTGAGTGGGTCAGCCCAAGAGACCCAGTACTTC. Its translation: CASSLSGSAQETQYF.

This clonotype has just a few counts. Here the CDR3 DNA reads TGTGCCAGCAGCTCCCCCCGGAGGGTTAATGAGGATACGCAGTATTTT. Its translation is CASSSPRRVNEDTQYF. The J gene is TRBJ2-3, the V gene TRBV7-9, with D perhaps TRBD2 (6 bases). The CDR3 is 16 amino acids. Trimming stripped 4 bases from V and 6 bases from J, with 20 bases between. Per germline, CDR1 SEHNR and CDR2 FQNEAQ (reference sequence).

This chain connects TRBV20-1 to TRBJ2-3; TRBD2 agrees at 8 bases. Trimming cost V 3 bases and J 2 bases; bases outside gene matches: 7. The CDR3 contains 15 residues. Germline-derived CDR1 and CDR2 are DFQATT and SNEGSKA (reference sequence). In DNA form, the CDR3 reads TGCAGTGCTAGGTCCGGGGGGGCCATCACAGATACGCAGTATTTT. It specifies CSARSGGAITDTQYF.

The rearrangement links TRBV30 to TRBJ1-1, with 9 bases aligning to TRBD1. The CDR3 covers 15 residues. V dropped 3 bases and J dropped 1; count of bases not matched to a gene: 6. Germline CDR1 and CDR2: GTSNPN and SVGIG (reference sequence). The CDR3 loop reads CAWSPGQGTNTEAFF. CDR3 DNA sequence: TGTGCCTGGAGCCCAGGACAGGGGACGAACACTGAAGCTTTCTTT. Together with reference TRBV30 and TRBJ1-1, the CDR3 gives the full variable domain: SQTIHQWPATLVQPVGSPLSLECTVEGTSNPNLYWYRQAAGRGLQLLFYSVGIGQISSEVPQNLSASRPQDRQFILSSKKLLLSDSGFYLCAWSPGQGTNTEAFFGQGTRLTVV.

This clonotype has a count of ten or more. In DNA, the CDR3 is TGTGCCAGCAGCCAAGATTTCGGGTCCGGGGAGCTGTTTTTT. Translation gives CASSQDFGSGELFF. The rearrangement uses TRBV4-2 and TRBJ2-2; D is ambiguous. The CDR3 contains 14 residues. V lost 0 bases and J lost 6, with 8 bases in between. Germline V gene sequence: CDR1 LGHNA, CDR2 YNFKEQ.